What follows are 7 T cell receptor beta chains derived from one specimen sequenced in a study of cytomegalovirus exposure and HLA in healthy donors. In the PCR, 60 Vbeta and 13 Jbeta primers were used. The data were produced by immunoSEQ multiplex PCR, yet TCRdb's version contains in-frame clones alone and is incomplete. The repertoire has 99,000 or so clones, over 9% of them found once; the top ten carry 5.8%. Sample: PBMCs. The receptor set was obtained from a man aged 40-55 years in good health and CMV-seropositive.

This clone has a count of ten or more. The rearrangement uses TRBV14 and TRBJ2-3; D perhaps matches TRBD2 (7 bases). Looked up from germline, CDR1 is SGHDN and CDR2 is FVKESK. This CDR3 contains 17 residues. V lost 0 bases and J lost 6, with 19 bases in between. The CDR3 nucleotides are TGTGCCAGCAGCCAAGAAACAGGGAGGGGTAAAATGGATACGCAGTATTTT. Its translation: CASSQETGRGKMDTQYF.

This clone was recorded a few times. The chain uses TRBV7-2 and TRBJ2-7, with 13 positions matching TRBD2. V trimming: 5 bases; J trimming: 3 bases; junction bases outside the gene matches: 4. The CDR3 contains 15 residues. Germline V gene lookup returns CDR1 SGHTA and CDR2 FQGNSA. CDR3 loop: CASSPWTSGGYEQYF. The CDR3 coding sequence is TGTGCCAGCAGCCCTTGGACTAGCGGGGGCTACGAGCAGTACTTC.

The chain is built from TRBV5-1 and TRBJ2-3; TRBD2 is a possible D gene (6 bases). Germline V gene sequence: CDR1 SGHRS, CDR2 YFSETQ. The CDR3 contains 14 residues. V shed 0 bases and J shed 1 base, with 6 bases lying between them. For the CDR3, the DNA is TGCGCCAGCAGCTTGGCGGGGGGCACAGATACGCAGTATTTT. It specifies CASSLAGGTDTQYF. Filled out from reference TRBV5-1 and TRBJ2-3, the complete variable domain reads KAGVTQTPRYLIKTRGQQVTLSCSPISGHRSVSWYQQTPGQGLQFLFEYFSETQRNKGNFPGRFSGRQFSNSRSEMNVSTLELGDSALYLCASSLAGGTDTQYFGPGTRLTVL.

This chain uses TRBV5-4 with TRBJ2-7, with D possibly matching TRBD1 (5 bases). V was clipped by 3 bases and J by 3 bases, with 7 bases between them. Per germline, CDR1 SGHNT and CDR2 YYREEE (reference sequence). The CDR3 sequence is 12 residues long. The CDR3 reads CASSSRDYEQYF. Here the CDR3 DNA reads TGTGCCAGCAGCTCCAGGGACTACGAGCAGTACTTC.

The V call is TRBV5-5, the J call TRBJ1-4; no clear D. The CDR3 extends over 14 amino acids. Trimming stripped 4 bases from V and 0 bases from J, with 7 bases between. Germline assignment: CDR1 SGHKS and CDR2 YYEKEE (reference sequence). CDR3 sequence (DNA): TGTGCCAGCAGCCCTCTCGCAACTAATGAAAAACTGTTTTTT. It is translated as CASSPLATNEKLFF.

There are a few counts of this clone. The chain recombines TRBV7-2 with TRBJ2-3; the D gene is possibly TRBD2 (6 bases). CDR3 length: 14 amino acids. V lost 4 bases and J lost 6, with 14 bases in between. The germline CDR1 and CDR2 sequences are SGHTA and FQGNSA. The CDR3 DNA reads TGTGCCAGCAGCTCCCGGCGGGGCGGGGATACGCAGTATTTT. Its protein product is CASSSRRGGDTQYF.

This clone is judged medium-sized. J is TRBJ2-2 and V is TRBV25-1; 14 bases line up with TRBD2. The germline V gene has CDR1 MGHDK and CDR2 SYGVNS. This CDR3 contains 18 residues. V gave up 1 base and J gave up 1 base; unmatched junction bases: 2. As DNA, the CDR3 is TGTGCCAGCAGTGAATCGGGACTAGCGGGAGAGAACACCGGGGAGCTGTTTTTT. Protein: CASSESGLAGENTGELFF.